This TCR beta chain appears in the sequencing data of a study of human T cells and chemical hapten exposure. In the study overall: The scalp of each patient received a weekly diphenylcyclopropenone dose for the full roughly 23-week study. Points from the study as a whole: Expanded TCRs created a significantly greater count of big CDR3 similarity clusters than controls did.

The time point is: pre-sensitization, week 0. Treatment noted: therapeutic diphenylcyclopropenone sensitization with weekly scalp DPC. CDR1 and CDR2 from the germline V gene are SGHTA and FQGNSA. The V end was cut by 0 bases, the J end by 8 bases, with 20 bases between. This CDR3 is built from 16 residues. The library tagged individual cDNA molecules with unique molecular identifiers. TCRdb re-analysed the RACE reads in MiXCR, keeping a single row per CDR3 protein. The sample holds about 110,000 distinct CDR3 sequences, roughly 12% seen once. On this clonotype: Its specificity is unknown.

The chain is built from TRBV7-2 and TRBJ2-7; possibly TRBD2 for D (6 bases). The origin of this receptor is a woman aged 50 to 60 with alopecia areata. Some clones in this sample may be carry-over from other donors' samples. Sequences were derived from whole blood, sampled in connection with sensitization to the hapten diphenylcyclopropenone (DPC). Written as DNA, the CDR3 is TGTGCCAGCAGCTTAGCGGCGGGGCAGGCTGTCTTGAAGCAGTACTTC. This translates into CASSLAAGQAVLKQYF.